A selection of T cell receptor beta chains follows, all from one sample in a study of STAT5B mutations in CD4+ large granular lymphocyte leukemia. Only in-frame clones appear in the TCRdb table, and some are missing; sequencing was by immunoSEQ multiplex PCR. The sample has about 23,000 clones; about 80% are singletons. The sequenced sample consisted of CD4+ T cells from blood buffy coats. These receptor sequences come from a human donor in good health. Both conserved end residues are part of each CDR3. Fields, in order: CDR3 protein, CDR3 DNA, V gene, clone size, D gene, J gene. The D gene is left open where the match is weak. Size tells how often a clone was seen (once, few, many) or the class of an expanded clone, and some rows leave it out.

CASSLPGLNTGELFF | TGTGCCAGCAGCTTACCGGGCCTCAACACCGGGGAGCTGTTTTTT | TRBV5-6 | - | - | TRBJ2-2
CASSRGTSGSQETQYF | TGTGCCAGCAGCCGCGGGACTAGCGGCAGTCAAGAGACCCAGTACTTC | TRBV5-8 | - | TRBD2 | TRBJ2-5
CASRPAWGVTEAFF | TGTGCCAGCCGTCCCGCTTGGGGCGTTACTGAAGCTTTCTTT | TRBV6-5 | - | - | TRBJ1-1
CASSSDKNTEAFF | TGTGCCAGCAGTTCGGACAAGAACACTGAAGCTTTCTTT | TRBV6-5 | - | - | TRBJ1-1
CASIVDSFEAFF | TGTGCCAGCATCGTAGACAGCTTTGAAGCTTTCTTT | TRBV6-1 | - | - | TRBJ1-1
CASSSLAGGPNEQFF | TGTGCCAGCAGCTCACTAGCGGGAGGGCCGAATGAGCAGTTCTTC | TRBV6-1 | - | TRBD2 | TRBJ2-1
CASSLDSGSYNEQFF | TGTGCCAGCAGCTTAGACTCGGGGTCCTACAATGAGCAGTTCTTC | TRBV11-3 | - | - | TRBJ2-1
CAISESIEYNEQFF | TGTGCCATCAGTGAGTCAATTGAGTATAATGAGCAGTTCTTC | TRBV10-3 | - | - | TRBJ2-1
CAWGRGRGEQYF | TGTGCCTGGGGCAGGGGGCGCGGCGAGCAGTACTTC | TRBV30 | once | TRBD1 | TRBJ2-7
CASSVGQGSHEQYF | TGTGCCAGCAGTGTTGGACAGGGGTCCCACGAGCAGTACTTC | TRBV2 | - | TRBD1 | TRBJ2-7
CASREQGPEKLFF | TGTGCCAGCAGAGAACAGGGCCCTGAAAAACTGTTTTTT | TRBV2 | few | - | TRBJ1-4
CASNPGRLTRLGELFF | TGCGCCAGCAACCCCGGGCGACTAACACGACTCGGGGAGCTGTTTTTT | TRBV10-2 | - | - | TRBJ2-2
CASSLLQGYEQYF | TGTGCCAGCAGCTTGCTCCAGGGCTACGAGCAGTACTTC | TRBV5-8 | - | - | TRBJ2-7
CAWEPGQGEGGQYF | TGTGCCTGGGAACCGGGACAGGGCGAAGGAGGGCAGTACTTC | TRBV30 | - | TRBD1 | TRBJ2-7
CASRQARDTLPLHF | TGTGCCAGCAGACAGGCCCGGGACACCTTACCCCTCCACTTT | TRBV6-5 | - | - | TRBJ1-6
CASSYVTDYEQYF | TGTGCCAGCAGTTACGTGACAGACTACGAGCAGTACTTC | TRBV6-6 | - | - | TRBJ2-7